The 19 T cell receptor beta chains presented below share a single source sample, sequenced in a study of cytomegalovirus exposure and HLA in healthy donors. The PCR made use of 60 Vbeta and 13 Jbeta primers. Some clones are missing from TCRdb's copy, which holds only in-frame ones; the method was immunoSEQ multiplex PCR. The top ten hold roughly a tenth of the sample, which has tens of thousands of clones, over 75% seen once. The specimen sequenced was PBMCs. Receptors were obtained from a man between 40 and 49 years old in good health and CMV-seronegative.

V and J are TRBV5-1 and TRBJ1-5; D not certain. V dropped 1 base and J dropped 3 bases, with 8 bases sitting between them. The CDR3 consists of 14 residues. Germline V gene lookup returns CDR1 SGHRS and CDR2 YFSETQ. CDR3 protein: CASSLNGDNQPQHF. The CDR3 DNA follows: TGCGCCAGCAGCTTGAATGGAGACAATCAGCCCCAGCATTTT.

This clone was seen a few times. The chain is built from TRBV11-3 and TRBJ2-5; no clear D. In germline, CDR1 is SGHNT, CDR2 YENEEA. This CDR3 has 13 residues. V was cut by 5 bases and J by 0 bases, with 7 bases left in between. CDR3 DNA: TGTGCCAGCAGCCACCGGGACCAAGAGACCCAGTACTTC. Its protein product is CASSHRDQETQYF.

The table lists this clone with a count of one. The chain is built from TRBV13 and TRBJ2-5, with D perhaps matching TRBD2 (7 bases). The CDR3 has 15 amino acids. Germline V lookup: CDR1 PRHDT, CDR2 FYEKMQ (reference sequence). V was pared by 1 base and J by 1 base, with 10 bases between. The CDR3 sequence: CASSLEGGSQETQYF. CDR3 nucleotides: TGTGCCAGCAGCTTAGAGGGGGGGTCCCAAGAGACCCAGTACTTC.

The count of this clone is one. The chain links TRBV7-9 to TRBJ1-4, with 9 bases identical to TRBD1. Germline CDR1 reads SEHNR; CDR2 reads FQNEAQ (reference sequence). V shed 5 bases and J 7 bases; nucleotides not matched to a gene: 8. This CDR3 has 15 amino acids. The CDR3 bases are TGTGCCAGCAGCCCGCCCGGGACAGGGTTTGAAAAACTGTTTTTT. Translation gives CASSPPGTGFEKLFF. Full variable domain (outside the CDR3, taken from reference TRBV7-9 and TRBJ1-4): DTGVSQNPRHKITKRGQNVTFRCDPISEHNRLYWYRQTLGQGPEFLTYFQNEAQLEKSRLLSDRFSAERPKGSFSTLEIQRTEQGDSAMYLCASSPPGTGFEKLFFGSGTQLSVL.

This chain links TRBV29-1 with TRBJ2-3, with 9 positions matching TRBD2. Per the germline V gene, CDR1 is SQVTM and CDR2 is ANQGSEA. CDR3 length equals 13 residues. V trimming: 7 bases; J trimming: 0 bases; junction bases outside the gene matches: 2. Here the CDR3 reads CSGTSGSTDTQYF. In nucleotides, the CDR3 is TGCAGCGGTACTAGCGGGAGCACAGATACGCAGTATTTT.

This chain uses TRBV7-9 with TRBJ2-3; 14 positions agree with TRBD2. CDR1 is SEHNR, CDR2 FQNEAQ, per germline (reference sequence). Trimming removed 0 bases from V and 6 bases from J; junction bases left unmatched: 5. This CDR3 is 17 amino acids long. The CDR3 coding sequence is TGTGCCAGCAGCTTAGCGACTAGCGGGGGGGCATTTGATACGCAGTATTTT. Translation gives CASSLATSGGAFDTQYF. Based on the CDR3 plus reference TRBV7-9 and TRBJ2-3, the full variable domain is DTGVSQNPRHKITKRGQNVTFRCDPISEHNRLYWYRQTLGQGPEFLTYFQNEAQLEKSRLLSDRFSAERPKGSFSTLEIQRTEQGDSAMYLCASSLATSGGAFDTQYFGPGTRLTVL.

The gene calls are TRBV11-2 and TRBJ1-6; possibly TRBD1 for D (5 bases). The CDR3 covers 15 residues. V was trimmed by 5 bases and J by 0 bases, leaving 8 bases between them. Germline V lookup: CDR1 SGHAT, CDR2 FQNNGV. The CDR3 here is CASSPDSSYNSPLHF. For the CDR3, the DNA is TGTGCCAGCAGCCCAGACAGCTCCTATAATTCACCCCTCCACTTT.

The chain is built from TRBV5-1 and TRBJ2-5, with TRBD2 identical over 8 bases. The last part of the DNA fits TRBJ2-7 better; the J call may be wrong. The germline V gene has CDR1 SGHRS and CDR2 YFSETQ. The CDR3 consists of 15 residues. The CDR3 loop is CASSLQNSGTYEQYF. In DNA, the CDR3 is TGCGCCAGCAGCTTGCAGAATAGCGGGACCTACGAGCAGTACTTC.

The chain recombines TRBV14 with TRBJ2-1; perhaps TRBD2 as D (5 bases). Trimming pared 0 bases from V and 12 bases from J, leaving 12 bases between. The CDR3 totals 13 residues. Germline V gene sequence: CDR1 SGHDN, CDR2 FVKESK. The CDR3 reads CASSQDLGAAQFF. The DNA for the CDR3 is TGTGCCAGCAGCCAAGATCTCGGAGCGGCGCAGTTCTTC. Using reference TRBV14 and TRBJ2-1 for the parts outside the CDR3, the full variable domain is EAGVTQFPSHSVIEKGQTVTLRCDPISGHDNLYWYRRVMGKEIKFLLHFVKESKQDESGMPNNRFLAERTGGTYSTLKVQPAELEDSGVYFCASSQDLGAAQFFGPGTRLTVL.

The chain is built from TRBV7-9 and TRBJ2-5; 12 bases are shared with TRBD2. This CDR3 is built from 16 residues. Germline V gives CDR1 SEHNR, CDR2 FQNEAQ (reference sequence). V lost 5 bases to trimming and J lost 1 base; unmatched junction nucleotides: 5. CDR3 coding DNA: TGTGCCAGCAGCACCACTAGCGGGAGGACCCAAGAGACCCAGTACTTC. Translating it yields CASSTTSGRTQETQYF.

This chain links TRBV5-8 with TRBJ1-5, with a tentative D call TRBD1 (6 bases). The germline V gene has CDR1 SGHTS and CDR2 YDEGEE. There are 15 residues in the CDR3. V was cut by 5 bases and J by 0 bases, with 12 bases left in between. CDR3 protein: CASSPQGLSNQPQHF. CDR3 nucleotides: TGTGCCAGCAGTCCGCAGGGGCTTAGCAATCAGCCCCAGCATTTT.

The chain has TRBV15 and TRBJ2-5; tentatively, D is TRBD1 (5 bases). Matching the DNA end better, TRBJ2-7 makes the J call doubtful. Germline V gene sequence: CDR1 LNHNV, CDR2 YYDKDF (reference sequence). The CDR3 loop spans 13 amino acids. CDR3 nucleotide sequence: TGTGCCACCAGCAACGACAGATCCTACGAGCAGTACTTC. This encodes CATSNDRSYEQYF.

V and J are TRBV14 and TRBJ1-4, with D hard to call. The CDR3 has 16 amino acids. Deletions cut 0 bases from V and 7 bases from J, with 15 bases between. In germline, CDR1 is SGHDN, CDR2 FVKESK. CDR3 DNA: TGTGCCAGCAGCCAAGATGCGGCAGCGATAGGTGAAAAACTGTTTTTT. Its translation: CASSQDAAAIGEKLFF.

The rearrangement uses TRBV10-3 and TRBJ2-3; 8 bases line up with TRBD2. Unmatched junction bases numbered 4, after V lost 10 bases and J lost 1 base. Germline values: CDR1 ENHRY, CDR2 SYGVKD. This CDR3 is 13 amino acids long. CDR3 nucleotide sequence: TGTGCCACCTCGGGGGGGGGCACAGATACGCAGTATTTT. Translation: CATSGGGTDTQYF.

The J gene is TRBJ2-7, the V gene TRBV7-2, with TRBD1 identical over 7 bases. Per germline, CDR1 SGHTA and CDR2 FQGNSA. The V segment lost 2 bases and the J segment 3 bases; nucleotides outside the gene matches: 7. The CDR3 length is 15 residues. Written as DNA, the CDR3 is TGTGCCAGCAGCTTACCCACAGGGGTGGACTACGAGCAGTACTTC. The encoded protein is CASSLPTGVDYEQYF.

The chain recombines TRBV5-6 with TRBJ1-3; 10 bases agree with TRBD1. The length of the CDR3 is 16 residues. V shed 0 bases and J 6 bases; nucleotides not matched to a gene: 6. Germline V gene sequence: CDR1 SGHDT, CDR2 YYEEEE. The CDR3 spells CASSLGQGAKENTIYF. The DNA of the CDR3 is TGTGCCAGCAGCTTGGGACAGGGGGCGAAGGAAAACACCATATATTTT.

The chain uses TRBV6-6 and TRBJ1-2; D unclear. Trimming took off 6 bases at V and 1 base at J, with 15 bases between the two ends. Germline V gene sequence: CDR1 MNHNY, CDR2 SVGAGI (reference sequence). CDR3 length: 15 amino acids. Here the CDR3 reads CASSPSEGVNYGYTF. The CDR3 region has the DNA TGTGCCAGCAGCCCCTCGGAGGGAGTTAACTATGGCTACACCTTC.

This chain connects TRBV9 to TRBJ2-6; possible D gene TRBD2, 5 bases. Germline values: CDR1 SGDLS, CDR2 YYNGEE. The CDR3 runs 16 residues. The germline V and J ends were trimmed by 4 bases and 2 bases, with 13 bases remaining between them. As DNA, the CDR3 is TGTGCCAGCAGCCCTCGGTCGGGGACTGGGGCCAACGTCCTGACTTTC. Amino acids: CASSPRSGTGANVLTF.

This clone showed up just a few times. V is TRBV5-5 and J is TRBJ2-7, with 10 positions matching TRBD1. CDR1 and CDR2 from the germline V gene are SGHKS and YYEKEE (reference sequence). With 0 bases clipped from V and 2 bases from J, the junction kept 2 bases outside the gene matches. CDR3 size: 15 residues. CDR3 nucleotide sequence: TGTGCCAGCAGCTTGGCTGGACAGGGGGCCTACGAGCAGTACTTC. This gives the protein CASSLAGQGAYEQYF.